The clone carrying this T cell receptor (beta chain) was counted many times. Trimming at V came to 10 bases and at J to 8 bases, leaving 17 bases not matched to a gene. The CDR3 contains 16 residues. The data belong to a study of CD8 T cells in ankylosing spondylitis. TCRdb called the 5' RACE reads again in MiXCR, with one record for every CDR3 protein. The repertoire includes more than 250,000 distinct CDR3 sequences, around 10% of them detected once, and roughly 9.2% sits in the top ten. Sequenced input: blood, either unsorted or a sorted T cell fraction (not recorded which). The gene calls are TRBV12-3 or TRBV12-4 and TRBJ2-6; 7 nucleotides align to TRBD1. The clonotype comes from a female donor with ankylosing spondylitis or in good health (not recorded which). The CDR3 bases are TGTGCCACCTCAAGACAGGGACAGAGAGGGACCAACGTCCTGACTTTC. Protein sequence: CATSRQGQRGTNVLTF.